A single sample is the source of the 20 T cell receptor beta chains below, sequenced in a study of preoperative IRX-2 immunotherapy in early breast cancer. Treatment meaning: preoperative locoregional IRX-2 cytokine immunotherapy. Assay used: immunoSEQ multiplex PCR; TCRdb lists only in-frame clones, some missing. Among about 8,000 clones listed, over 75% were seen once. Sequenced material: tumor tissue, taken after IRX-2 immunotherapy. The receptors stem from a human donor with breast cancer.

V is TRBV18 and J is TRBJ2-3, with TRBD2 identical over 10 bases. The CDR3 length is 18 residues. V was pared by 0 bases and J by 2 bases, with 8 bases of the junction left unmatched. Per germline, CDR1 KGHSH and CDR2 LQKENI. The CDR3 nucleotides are TGTGCCAGCTCACCACCCCCTAGCGGGGGCCTCCCCACAGATACGCAGTATTTT. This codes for CASSPPPSGGLPTDTQYF.

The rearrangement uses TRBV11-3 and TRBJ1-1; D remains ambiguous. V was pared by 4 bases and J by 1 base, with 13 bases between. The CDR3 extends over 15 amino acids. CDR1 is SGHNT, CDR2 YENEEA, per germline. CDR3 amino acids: CASSYRQARNTEAFF. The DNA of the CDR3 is TGTGCCAGCAGCTACCGGCAGGCCAGGAACACTGAAGCTTTCTTT. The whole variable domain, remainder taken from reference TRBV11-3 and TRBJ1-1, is EAGVVQSPRYKIIEKKQPVAFWCNPISGHNTLYWYLQNLGQGPELLIRYENEEAVDDSQLPKDRFSAERLKGVDSTLKIQPAELGDSAVYLCASSYRQARNTEAFFGQGTRLTVV.

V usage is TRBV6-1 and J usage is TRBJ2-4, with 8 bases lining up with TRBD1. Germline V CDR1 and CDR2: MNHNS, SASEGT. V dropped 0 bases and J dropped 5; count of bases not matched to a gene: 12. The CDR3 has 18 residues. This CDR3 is CASSEAYRTGSGENIQYF. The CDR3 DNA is TGTGCCAGCAGTGAAGCGTACAGGACAGGGAGTGGTGAAAACATTCAGTACTTC.

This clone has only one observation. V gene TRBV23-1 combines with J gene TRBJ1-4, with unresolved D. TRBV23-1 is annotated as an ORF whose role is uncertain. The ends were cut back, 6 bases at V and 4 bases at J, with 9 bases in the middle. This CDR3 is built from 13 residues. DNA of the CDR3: TGCGCCAGCAGCTTCGCGGGTAATGAAAAACTGTTTTTT. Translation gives CASSFAGNEKLFF.

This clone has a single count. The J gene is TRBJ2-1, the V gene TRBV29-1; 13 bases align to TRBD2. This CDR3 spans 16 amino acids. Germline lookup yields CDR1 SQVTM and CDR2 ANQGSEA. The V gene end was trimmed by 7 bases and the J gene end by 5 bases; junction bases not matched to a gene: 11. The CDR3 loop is CSAYIGTSGANNEQFF. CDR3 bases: TGCAGCGCATATATTGGGACTAGCGGGGCTAACAATGAGCAGTTCTTC.

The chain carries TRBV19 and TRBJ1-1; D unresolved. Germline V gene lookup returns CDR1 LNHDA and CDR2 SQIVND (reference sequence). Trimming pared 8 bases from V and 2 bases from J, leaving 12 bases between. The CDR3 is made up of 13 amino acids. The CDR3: CASSSQLNTEAFF. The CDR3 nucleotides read TGTGCCAGTTCCTCCCAGTTAAACACTGAAGCTTTCTTT.

This CDR3 reads CASSEAGNIPYGYTF. The CDR3 DNA is TGTGCCAGCAGTGAAGCTGGGAATATACCCTATGGCTACACCTTC. V gene TRBV2 combines with J gene TRBJ1-2; no definite D call. This CDR3 has 15 amino acids. CDR1 is SNHLY, CDR2 FYNNEI, per germline. Trimming removed 0 bases at V and 4 bases at J, with 12 bases between.

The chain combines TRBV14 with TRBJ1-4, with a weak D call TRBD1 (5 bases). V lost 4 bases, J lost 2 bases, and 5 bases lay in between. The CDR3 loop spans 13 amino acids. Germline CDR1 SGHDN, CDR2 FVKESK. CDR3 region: CASSRGTNEKLFF. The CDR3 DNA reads TGTGCCAGCAGCCGGGGGACTAATGAAAAACTGTTTTTT.

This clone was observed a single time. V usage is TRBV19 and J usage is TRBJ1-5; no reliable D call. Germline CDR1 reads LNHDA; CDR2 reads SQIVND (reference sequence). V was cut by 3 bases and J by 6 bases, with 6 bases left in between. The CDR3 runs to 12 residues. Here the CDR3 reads CASSIGGQPQHF. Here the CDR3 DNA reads TGTGCCAGTAGTATTGGAGGTCAGCCCCAGCATTTT.

This CDR3 reads CAWGVASYGYTF. The CDR3 DNA follows: TGTGCCTGGGGAGTCGCGTCCTATGGCTACACCTTC. This chain connects TRBV30 to TRBJ1-2; no reliable D call. This CDR3 comprises 12 residues. The germline V and J ends were trimmed by 5 bases and 4 bases, with 11 bases remaining between them. Germline CDR1 and CDR2: GTSNPN and SVGIG (reference sequence).

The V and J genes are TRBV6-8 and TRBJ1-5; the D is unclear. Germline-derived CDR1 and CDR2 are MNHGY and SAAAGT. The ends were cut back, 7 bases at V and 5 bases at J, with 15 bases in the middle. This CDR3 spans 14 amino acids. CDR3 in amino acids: CASNVGGRYQPQHF. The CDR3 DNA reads TGTGCCAGCAATGTCGGTGGAAGGTATCAGCCCCAGCATTTT.

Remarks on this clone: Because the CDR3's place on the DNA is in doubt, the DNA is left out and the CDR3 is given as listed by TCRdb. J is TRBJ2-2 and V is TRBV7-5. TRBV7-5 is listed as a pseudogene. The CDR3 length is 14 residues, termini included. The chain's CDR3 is CASSVGGGIGELFF.

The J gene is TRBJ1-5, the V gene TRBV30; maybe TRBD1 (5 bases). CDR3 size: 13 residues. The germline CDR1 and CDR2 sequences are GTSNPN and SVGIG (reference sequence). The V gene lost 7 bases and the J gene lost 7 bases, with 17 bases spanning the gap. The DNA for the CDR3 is TGTGCCTTGTCCTTTGGGGGTGACCAGCCCCAGCATTTT. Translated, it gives CALSFGGDQPQHF.

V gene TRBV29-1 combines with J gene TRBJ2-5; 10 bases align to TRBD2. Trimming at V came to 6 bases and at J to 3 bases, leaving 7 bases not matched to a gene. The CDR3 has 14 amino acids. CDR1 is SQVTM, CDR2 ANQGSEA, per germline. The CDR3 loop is CSVSGGALEETQYF. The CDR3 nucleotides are TGCAGCGTCAGCGGGGGGGCATTAGAAGAGACCCAGTACTTC.

In nucleotides, the CDR3 is TGCGCCAGCAGCTCTGGACAGGGCGTCAGGGAATACTATGGCTACACCTTC. Protein: CASSSGQGVREYYGYTF. This sequence joins TRBV23-1 and TRBJ1-2, with 8 bases fitting TRBD1. TRBV23-1 belongs to the ORF category, with a function that is uncertain. The J segment lost 3 bases and the V segment lost 6 bases, leaving 15 bases of the junction unmatched. CDR3 length: 17 amino acids.

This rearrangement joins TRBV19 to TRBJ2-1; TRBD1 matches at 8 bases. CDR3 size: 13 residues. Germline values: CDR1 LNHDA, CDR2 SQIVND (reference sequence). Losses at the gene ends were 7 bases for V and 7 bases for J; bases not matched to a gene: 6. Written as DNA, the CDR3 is TGTGCCAGTATCCCGACAGGGGAAAATGAGCAGTTCTTC. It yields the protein CASIPTGENEQFF.

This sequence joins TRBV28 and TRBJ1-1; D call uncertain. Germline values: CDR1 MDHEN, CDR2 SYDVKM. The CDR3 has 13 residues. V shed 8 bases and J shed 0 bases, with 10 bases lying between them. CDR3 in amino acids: CASARQMNTEAFF. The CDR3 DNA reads TGTGCCAGCGCGCGTCAGATGAACACTGAAGCTTTCTTT. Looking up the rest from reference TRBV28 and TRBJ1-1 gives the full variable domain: DVKVTQSSRYLVKRTGEKVFLECVQDMDHENMFWYRQDPGLGLRLIYFSYDVKMKEKGDIPEGYSVSREKKERFSLILESASTNQTSMYLCASARQMNTEAFFGQGTRLTVV.

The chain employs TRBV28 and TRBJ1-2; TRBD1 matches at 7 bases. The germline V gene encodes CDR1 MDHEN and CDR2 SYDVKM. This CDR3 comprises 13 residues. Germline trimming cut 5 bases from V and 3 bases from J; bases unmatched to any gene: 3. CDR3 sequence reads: CASSPGTDYGYTF. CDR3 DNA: TGTGCCAGCAGTCCGGGGACAGACTATGGCTACACCTTC.

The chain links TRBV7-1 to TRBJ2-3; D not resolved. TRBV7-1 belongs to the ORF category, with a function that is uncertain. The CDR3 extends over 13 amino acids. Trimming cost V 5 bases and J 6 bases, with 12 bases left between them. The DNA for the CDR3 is TGTGCCAGCAGCCCGGTACCTCGGGATACGCAGTATTTT. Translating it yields CASSPVPRDTQYF.

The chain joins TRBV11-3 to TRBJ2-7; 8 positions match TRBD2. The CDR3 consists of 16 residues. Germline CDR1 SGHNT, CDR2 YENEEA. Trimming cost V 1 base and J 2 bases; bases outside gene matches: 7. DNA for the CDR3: TGTGCCAGCAGCTTAGGAGTTAGCGGGGACACCTACGAGCAGTACTTC. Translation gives CASSLGVSGDTYEQYF.